This T cell receptor beta chain emerged from a study of blood T cell repertoires in COVID-19. Participants spanned ages about 18 to 89 years and resided in around 25 US areas. Researchers sorted participants into cohorts using their self-reported clinical history. Recovered participants had two consecutive negative NP/OP PCR tests, healthcare professional clearance, or symptom resolution. Authors' data handling: It was from reference gene primer amplification that nucleated cell counts were estimated. Libraries were prepared by immunoSEQ multiplex PCR; TCRdb keeps only in-frame clonotypes and omits some of them. That table supplies the V and J calls and clone size; D and trimming were determined from the DNA. The sample consists of under 250,000 clones, less than 85% of them appearing once. This TCR was sampled from a man aged 55-75 years who had recovered from COVID-19. Sequencing was carried out using PBMCs or T cells enriched from blood (not recorded which).

The CDR3 DNA is TGTGCCAGCAGTTTCGGCAGGGGGAAAGTGAAATTGGAGACCCAGTACTTC. It codes for CASSFGRGKVKLETQYF. This chain uses TRBV6-2 or TRBV6-3 with TRBJ2-5; 7 bases align to TRBD1. This CDR3 is 17 amino acids long. Germline-derived CDR1 and CDR2 are MNHEY and SVGEGT. The trim removed 4 bases at V and 5 bases at J, leaving 16 bases unmatched.